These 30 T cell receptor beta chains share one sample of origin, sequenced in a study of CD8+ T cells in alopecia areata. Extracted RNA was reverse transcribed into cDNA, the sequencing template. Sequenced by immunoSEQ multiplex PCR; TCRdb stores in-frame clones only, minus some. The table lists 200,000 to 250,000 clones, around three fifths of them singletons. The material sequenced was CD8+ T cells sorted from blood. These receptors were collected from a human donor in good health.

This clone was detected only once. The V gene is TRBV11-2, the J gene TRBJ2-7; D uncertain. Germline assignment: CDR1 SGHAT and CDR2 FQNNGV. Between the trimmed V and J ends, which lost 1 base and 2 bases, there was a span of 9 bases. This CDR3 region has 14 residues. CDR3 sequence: CASSLGPVPYEQYF. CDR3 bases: TGTGCCAGCAGCTTAGGGCCAGTGCCCTACGAGCAGTACTTC.

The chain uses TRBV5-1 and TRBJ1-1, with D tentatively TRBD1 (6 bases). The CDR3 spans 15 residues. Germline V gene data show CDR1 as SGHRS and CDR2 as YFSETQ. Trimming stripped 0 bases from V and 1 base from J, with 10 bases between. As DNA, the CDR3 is TGCGCCAGCAGCTTGGTAGGACAGCAGAACACTGAAGCTTTCTTT. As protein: CASSLVGQQNTEAFF. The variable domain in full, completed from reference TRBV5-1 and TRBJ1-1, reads KAGVTQTPRYLIKTRGQQVTLSCSPISGHRSVSWYQQTPGQGLQFLFEYFSETQRNKGNFPGRFSGRQFSNSRSEMNVSTLELGDSALYLCASSLVGQQNTEAFFGQGTRLTVV.

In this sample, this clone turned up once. The CDR3 protein is CAWVGLGTEAFF. The DNA for the CDR3 is TGTGCCTGGGTGGGGCTGGGCACTGAAGCTTTCTTT. The chain uses TRBV30 and TRBJ1-1, with a weak D call TRBD1 (5 bases). The CDR3 extends over 12 amino acids. Trimming removed 5 bases from V and 4 bases from J, with 11 bases in between. CDR1 is GTSNPN, CDR2 SVGIG, per germline (reference sequence).

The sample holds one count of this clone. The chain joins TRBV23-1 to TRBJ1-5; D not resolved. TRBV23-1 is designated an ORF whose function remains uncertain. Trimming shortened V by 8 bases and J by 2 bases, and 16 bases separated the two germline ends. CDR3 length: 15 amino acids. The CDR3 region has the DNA TGCGCCAGCCACCCCCCCGGGTCCTGCAATCAGCCCCAGCATTTT. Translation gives CASHPPGSCNQPQHF.

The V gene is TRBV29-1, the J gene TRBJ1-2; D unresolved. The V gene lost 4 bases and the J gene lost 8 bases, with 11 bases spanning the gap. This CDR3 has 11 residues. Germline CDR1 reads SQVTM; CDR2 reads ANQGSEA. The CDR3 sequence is CSVVREVGYTF. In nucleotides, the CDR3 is TGCAGCGTTGTTCGCGAGGTCGGCTACACCTTC.

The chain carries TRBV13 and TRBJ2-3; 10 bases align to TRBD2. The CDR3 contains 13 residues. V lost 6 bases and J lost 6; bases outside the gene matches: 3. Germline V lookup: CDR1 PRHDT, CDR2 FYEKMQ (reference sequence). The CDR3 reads CASRGLAADTQYF. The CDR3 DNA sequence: TGTGCCAGCAGAGGACTAGCGGCGGATACGCAGTATTTT.

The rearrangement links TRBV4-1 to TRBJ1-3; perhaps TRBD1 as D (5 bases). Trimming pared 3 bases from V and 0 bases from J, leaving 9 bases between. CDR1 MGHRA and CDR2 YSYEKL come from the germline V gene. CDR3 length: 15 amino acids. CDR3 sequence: CASSHTGDSGNTIYF. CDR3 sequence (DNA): TGCGCCAGCAGCCACACAGGAGACTCTGGAAACACCATATATTTT.

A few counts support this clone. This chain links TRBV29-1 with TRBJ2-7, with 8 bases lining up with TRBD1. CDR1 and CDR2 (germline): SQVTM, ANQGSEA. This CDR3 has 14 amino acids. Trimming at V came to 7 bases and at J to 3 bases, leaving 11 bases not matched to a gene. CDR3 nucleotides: TGCAGCGCCACTGGACAGGGTATGAGCTACGAGCAGTACTTC. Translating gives CSATGQGMSYEQYF.

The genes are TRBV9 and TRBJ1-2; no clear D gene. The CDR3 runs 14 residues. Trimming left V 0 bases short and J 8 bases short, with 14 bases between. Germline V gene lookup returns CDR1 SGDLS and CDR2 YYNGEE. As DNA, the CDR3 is TGTGCCAGCAGCGTAGGAGATACGAGTGGAGGCTACACCTTC. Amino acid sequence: CASSVGDTSGGYTF. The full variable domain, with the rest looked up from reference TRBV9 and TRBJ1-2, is DSGVTQTPKHLITATGQRVTLRCSPRSGDLSVYWYQQSLDQGLQFLIQYYNGEERAKGNILERFSAQQFPDLHSELNLSSLELGDSALYFCASSVGDTSGGYTFGSGTRLTVV.

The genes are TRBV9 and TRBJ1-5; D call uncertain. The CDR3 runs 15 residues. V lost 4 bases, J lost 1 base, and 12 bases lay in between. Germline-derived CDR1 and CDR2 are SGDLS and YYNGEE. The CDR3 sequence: CASSMGPGSNQPQHF. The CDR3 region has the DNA TGTGCCAGCAGCATGGGCCCGGGGAGCAATCAGCCCCAGCATTTT.

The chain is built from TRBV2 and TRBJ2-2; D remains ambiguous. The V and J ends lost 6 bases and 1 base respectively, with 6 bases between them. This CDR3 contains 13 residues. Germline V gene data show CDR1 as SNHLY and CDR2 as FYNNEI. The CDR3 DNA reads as TGTGCCAGCAGGGGTCAGAACACCGGGGAGCTGTTTTTT. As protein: CASRGQNTGELFF.

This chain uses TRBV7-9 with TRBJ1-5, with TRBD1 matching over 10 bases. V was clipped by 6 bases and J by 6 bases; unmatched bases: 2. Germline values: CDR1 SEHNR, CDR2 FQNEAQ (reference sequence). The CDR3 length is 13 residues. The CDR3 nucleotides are TGTGCCAGCAGTCGGACAGGGGGTCAGCCCCAGCATTTT. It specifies CASSRTGGQPQHF.

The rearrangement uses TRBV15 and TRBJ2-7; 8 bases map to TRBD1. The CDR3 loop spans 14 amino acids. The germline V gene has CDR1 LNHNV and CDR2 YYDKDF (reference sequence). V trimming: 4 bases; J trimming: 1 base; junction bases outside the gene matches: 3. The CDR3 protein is CATSTGQESYEQYF. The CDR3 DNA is TGTGCCACCAGCACGGGACAGGAATCCTACGAGCAGTACTTC.

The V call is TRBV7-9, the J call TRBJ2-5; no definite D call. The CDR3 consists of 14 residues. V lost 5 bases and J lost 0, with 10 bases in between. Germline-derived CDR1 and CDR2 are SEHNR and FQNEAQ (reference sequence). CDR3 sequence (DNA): TGTGCCAGCAGCCTCCTAGGCAACCAAGAGACCCAGTACTTC. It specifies CASSLLGNQETQYF.

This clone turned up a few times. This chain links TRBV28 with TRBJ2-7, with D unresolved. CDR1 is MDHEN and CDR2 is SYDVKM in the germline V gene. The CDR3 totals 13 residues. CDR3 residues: CATLPGRFYEQYF. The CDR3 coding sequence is TGTGCTACCCTCCCCGGAAGGTTCTACGAGCAGTACTTC.

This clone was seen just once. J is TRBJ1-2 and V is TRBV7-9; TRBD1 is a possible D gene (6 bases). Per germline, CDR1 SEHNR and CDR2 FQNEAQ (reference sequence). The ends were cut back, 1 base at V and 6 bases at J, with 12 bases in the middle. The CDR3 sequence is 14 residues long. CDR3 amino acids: CASSLGGGAHGYTF. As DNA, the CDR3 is TGTGCCAGCAGCTTAGGCGGGGGCGCCCATGGCTACACCTTC.

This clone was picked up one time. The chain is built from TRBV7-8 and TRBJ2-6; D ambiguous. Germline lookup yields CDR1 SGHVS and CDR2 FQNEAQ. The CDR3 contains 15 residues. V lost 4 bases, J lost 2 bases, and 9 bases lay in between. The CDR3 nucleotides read TGTGCCAGCAGCTCCCGACCGACTGGGGCCAACGTCCTGACTTTC. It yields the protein CASSSRPTGANVLTF.

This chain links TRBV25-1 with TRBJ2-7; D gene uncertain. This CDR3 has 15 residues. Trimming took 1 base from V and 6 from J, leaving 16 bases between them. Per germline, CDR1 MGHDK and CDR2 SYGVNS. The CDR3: CASSEWRPSHSEQYF. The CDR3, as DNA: TGTGCCAGCAGTGAATGGAGACCCTCTCACTCCGAGCAGTACTTC.

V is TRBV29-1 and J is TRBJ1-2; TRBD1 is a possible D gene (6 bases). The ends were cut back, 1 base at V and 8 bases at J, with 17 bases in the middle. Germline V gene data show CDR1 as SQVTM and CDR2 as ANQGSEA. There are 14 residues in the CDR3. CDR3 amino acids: CSVEGIEGTRGYTF. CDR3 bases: TGCAGCGTTGAAGGAATTGAGGGGACAAGGGGCTACACCTTC. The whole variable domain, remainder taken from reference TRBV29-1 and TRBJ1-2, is SAVISQKPSRDICQRGTSLTIQCQVDSQVTMMFWYRQQPGQSLTLIATANQGSEATYESGFVIDKFPISRPNLTFSTLTVSNMSPEDSSIYLCSVEGIEGTRGYTFGSGTRLTVV.

The DNA for the CDR3 is TGTGCCAGCAGCCGGGACCGAGATACGCAGTATTTT. Its translation is CASSRDRDTQYF. This chain links TRBV7-9 with TRBJ2-3; D is tentatively TRBD1 or TRBD2 (5 bases each). The CDR3 extends over 12 amino acids. Trimming took 5 bases from V and 5 from J, leaving 8 bases between them. Looked up from germline, CDR1 is SEHNR and CDR2 is FQNEAQ (reference sequence).

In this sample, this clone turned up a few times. The CDR3 is CASSEAQTGGFETQYF. In DNA, the CDR3 is TGTGCCAGCAGTGAAGCGCAAACAGGGGGCTTTGAGACCCAGTACTTC. The chain employs TRBV6-1 and TRBJ2-5; 9 nucleotides line up with TRBD1. This CDR3 region has 16 residues. The V gene's germline CDR1 is MNHNS and CDR2 SASEGT. After removal of 0 bases from V and 5 bases from J, the junction contained 7 bases not matched to a gene.

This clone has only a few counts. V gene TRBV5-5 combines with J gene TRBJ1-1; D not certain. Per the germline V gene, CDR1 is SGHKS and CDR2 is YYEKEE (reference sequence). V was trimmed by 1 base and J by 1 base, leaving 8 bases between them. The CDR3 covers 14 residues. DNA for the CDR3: TGTGCCAGCAGCTTGAGTATGGGGAACACTGAAGCTTTCTTT. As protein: CASSLSMGNTEAFF.

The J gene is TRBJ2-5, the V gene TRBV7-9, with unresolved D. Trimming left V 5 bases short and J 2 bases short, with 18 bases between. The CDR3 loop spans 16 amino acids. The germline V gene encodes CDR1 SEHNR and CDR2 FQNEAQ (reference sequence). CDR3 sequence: CASSAPHVAAQETQYF. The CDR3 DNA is TGTGCCAGCAGCGCCCCCCATGTGGCCGCACAAGAGACCCAGTACTTC.

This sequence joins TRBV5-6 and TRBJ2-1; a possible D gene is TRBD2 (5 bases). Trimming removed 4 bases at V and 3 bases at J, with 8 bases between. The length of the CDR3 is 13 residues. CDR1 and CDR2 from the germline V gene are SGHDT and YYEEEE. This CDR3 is CASSPGNYNEQFF. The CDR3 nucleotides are TGTGCCAGCAGCCCGGGGAACTACAATGAGCAGTTCTTC.

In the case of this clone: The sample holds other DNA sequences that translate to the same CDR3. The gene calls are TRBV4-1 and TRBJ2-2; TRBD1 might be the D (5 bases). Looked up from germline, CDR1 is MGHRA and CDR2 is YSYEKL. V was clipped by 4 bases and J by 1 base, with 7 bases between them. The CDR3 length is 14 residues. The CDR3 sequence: CASSLGQNTGELFF. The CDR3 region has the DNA TGCGCCAGCAGCCTTGGACAGAACACCGGGGAGCTGTTTTTT.

CDR3 amino acids: CASRRNTIYF. The DNA of the CDR3 is TGTGCCAGCCGGCGAAACACCATATATTTT. This chain links TRBV2 with TRBJ1-3; D gene unclear. This CDR3 has 10 residues. Germline CDR1 reads SNHLY; CDR2 reads FYNNEI. Trimming took 8 bases from V and 5 from J, leaving 4 bases between them.

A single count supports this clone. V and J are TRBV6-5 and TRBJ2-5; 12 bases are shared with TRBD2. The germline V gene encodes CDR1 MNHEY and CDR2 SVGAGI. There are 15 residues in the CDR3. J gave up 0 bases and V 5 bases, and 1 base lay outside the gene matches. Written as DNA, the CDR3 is TGTGCCAGCAGTGGACTAGCGGGGAACCAAGAGACCCAGTACTTC. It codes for CASSGLAGNQETQYF.

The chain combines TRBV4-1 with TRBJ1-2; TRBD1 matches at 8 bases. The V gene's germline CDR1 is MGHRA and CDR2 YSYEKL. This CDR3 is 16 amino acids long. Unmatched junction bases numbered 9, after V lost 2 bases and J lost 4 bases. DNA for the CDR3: TGCGCCAGCAGCCAAAATCCAGGGGGCCGCGGCTATGGCTACACCTTC. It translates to CASSQNPGGRGYGYTF.

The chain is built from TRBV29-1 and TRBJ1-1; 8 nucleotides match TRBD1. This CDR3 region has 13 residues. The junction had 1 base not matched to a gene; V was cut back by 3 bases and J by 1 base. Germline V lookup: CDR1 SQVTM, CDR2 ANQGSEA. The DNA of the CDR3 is TGCAGCGTTGAGACAGGGGCGAACACTGAAGCTTTCTTT. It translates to CSVETGANTEAFF.

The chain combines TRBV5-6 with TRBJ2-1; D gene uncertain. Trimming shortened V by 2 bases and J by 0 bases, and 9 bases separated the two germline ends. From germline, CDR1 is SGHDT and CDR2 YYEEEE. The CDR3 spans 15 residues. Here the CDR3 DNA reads TGTGCCAGCAGCTTAGGCCAGAGCTCCTACAATGAGCAGTTCTTC. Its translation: CASSLGQSSYNEQFF.